A selection of T cell receptor beta chains follows, all from one sample in a study of CD4 T cells in relation to SARS-CoV-2 and coronaviruses. Clones were read by immunoSEQ multiplex PCR, and TCRdb kept only the in-frame ones, dropping some. The repertoire holds roughly 25,000 clones, with 65% to 80% as singletons. Their target antigens are unknown. What was sequenced was CD4+ T cells from PBMCs, cultured in vitro. Receptor source: a human donor in good health. Both conserved end residues are part of each CDR3. A D gene is named only where the DNA matches it firmly. Clone sizes are given selectively: once, few, many, or a class where the clone is expanded.

D gene	V gene	J gene	CDR3 length	clone size	CDR3 protein	CDR3 DNA
TRBD1	TRBV5-1	TRBJ2-5	15	.	CASRPGTGALETQYF	TGCGCCAGCAGACCCGGGACAGGGGCGTTAGAGACCCAGTACTTC
.	TRBV14	TRBJ2-7	14	few	CASSQAWTIREQYF	TGTGCCAGCAGCCAAGCTTGGACTATTCGCGAGCAGTACTTC
TRBD1	TRBV6-2/TRBV6-3	TRBJ1-1	15	.	CASSPPRGRGTEAFF	TGTGCCAGCAGTCCCCCCAGGGGGCGAGGCACTGAAGCTTTCTTT
TRBD1	TRBV2	TRBJ1-2	13	.	CATGQEGIYGYTF	TGTGCCACAGGACAGGAGGGGATCTATGGCTACACCTTC
.	TRBV20-1	TRBJ2-2	13	.	CSASRPGAGELFF	TGCAGTGCTAGTCGCCCAGGGGCCGGGGAGCTGTTTTTT
.	TRBV29-1	TRBJ1-1	11	.	CSVRRGTEAFF	TGCAGCGTCAGGAGGGGCACTGAAGCTTTCTTT
.	TRBV11-2	TRBJ1-1	12	.	CASSLEWGEAFF	TGTGCCAGCAGCTTAGAGTGGGGAGAAGCTTTCTTT
TRBD2	TRBV18	TRBJ2-4	19	.	CASSPPNLAGGLAKNIQYF	TGTGCCAGCTCACCACCGAATCTAGCGGGGGGGCTAGCCAAAAACATTCAGTACTTC
TRBD2	TRBV19	TRBJ2-7	15	.	CASRRLAESSYEQYF	TGTGCCAGTAGAAGACTAGCGGAGAGCTCCTACGAGCAGTACTTC
.	TRBV5-4	TRBJ2-7	14	.	CASSLIKPAYEQYF	TGTGCCAGCAGCTTGATCAAACCGGCCTACGAGCAGTACTTC
.	TRBV6-2/TRBV6-3	TRBJ2-6	14	.	CASSYSSGANVLTF	TGTGCCAGCAGTTACAGCTCTGGGGCCAACGTCCTGACTTTC
TRBD1	TRBV7-2	TRBJ1-1	13	.	CASSYGTGTEAFF	TGTGCCAGCAGCTACGGGACAGGGACTGAAGCTTTCTTT
.	TRBV29-1	TRBJ1-2	17	once	CSVEPRQGANSNYGYTF	TGCAGCGTCGAACCCCGCCAGGGCGCCAATTCTAACTATGGCTACACCTTC
.	TRBV3-1/TRBV3-2	TRBJ1-4	15	.	CASSQDPQEGEKLFF	TGTGCCAGCAGCCAAGATCCCCAAGAGGGTGAAAAACTGTTTTTT
.	TRBV4-3	TRBJ2-7	16	.	CASSQDYTQRTYEQYF	TGCGCCAGCAGCCAAGATTATACGCAGCGGACCTACGAGCAGTACTTC
TRBD2	TRBV5-1	TRBJ2-1	15	.	CASSRLAGGDNEQFF	TGCGCCAGCAGCCGCTTAGCGGGGGGGGACAATGAGCAGTTCTTC
.	TRBV19	TRBJ2-2	15	.	CASSIVGGGTGELFF	TGTGCCAGTAGTATTGTGGGAGGAGGCACCGGGGAGCTGTTTTTT
.	TRBV21-1	TRBJ2-7	17	.	CASSAFFTGTPTYEQYF	TGTGCCAGCAGCGCCTTTTTCACCGGGACACCAACCTACGAGCAGTACTTC
.	TRBV7-2	TRBJ1-2	13	.	CASSFDRNYGYTF	TGTGCCAGCAGCTTCGACAGGAACTATGGCTACACCTTC
.	TRBV9	TRBJ1-5	15	few	CASSVEGRSDQPQHF	TGTGCCAGCAGCGTAGAGGGGCGAAGCGATCAGCCCCAGCATTTT
TRBD1	TRBV6-5	TRBJ1-2	14	.	CASSQGGLSYGYTF	TGTGCCAGCAGCCAGGGGGGCCTGTCCTATGGCTACACCTTC
TRBD1	TRBV7-2	TRBJ1-5	17	.	CASSPNRGLWSNQPQHF	TGTGCCAGCAGCCCAAACAGGGGGCTATGGAGCAATCAGCCCCAGCATTTT
.	TRBV4-1	TRBJ1-6	16	few	CASSQDPDSYNSPLHF	TGCGCCAGCAGCCAAGACCCAGATTCCTATAATTCACCCCTCCACTTT
.	TRBV30	TRBJ1-3	14	.	CAWSPTNSGNTIYF	TGTGCCTGGAGTCCTACAAACTCTGGAAACACCATATATTTT
.	TRBV5-6	TRBJ1-3	14	.	CASSRANSGNTIYF	TGTGCCAGCAGCAGGGCAAACTCTGGAAACACCATATATTTT
.	TRBV19	TRBJ2-3	14	few	CASGVLSGTDTQYF	TGTGCCAGCGGAGTCCTCAGCGGTACAGATACGCAGTATTTT
.	TRBV2	TRBJ2-2	14	few	CASSEASAVGELFF	TGTGCCAGCAGTGAAGCTAGCGCGGTCGGGGAGCTGTTTTTT
TRBD1	TRBV11-2	TRBJ1-5	15	.	CASSSGQGSNQPQHF	TGTGCCAGCAGCTCGGGACAGGGAAGCAATCAGCCCCAGCATTTT
.	TRBV4-1	TRBJ2-1	15	.	CASSQEDGLTNEQFF	TGCGCCAGCAGCCAAGAGGATGGACTGACCAATGAGCAGTTCTTC
.	TRBV6-1	TRBJ2-7	15	.	CASSEQPGESYEQYF	TGTGCCAGCAGTGAACAGCCAGGGGAATCCTACGAGCAGTACTTC
.	TRBV6-5	TRBJ2-6	15	.	CASSTSGNGANVLTF	TGTGCCAGCAGTACCTCAGGGAACGGGGCCAACGTCCTGACTTTC
.	TRBV19	TRBJ1-5	15	.	CASSIVSESNQPQHF	TGTGCCAGTAGTATAGTTTCCGAGAGCAATCAGCCCCAGCATTTT
TRBD1	TRBV18	TRBJ1-2	18	few	CASSPFPADRGAGQGYTF	TGTGCCAGCTCCCCATTCCCCGCGGACAGGGGGGCAGGCCAGGGCTACACCTTC
TRBD2	TRBV3-1/TRBV3-2	TRBJ2-1	18	few	CASSQEARLAGGSNEQFF	TGTGCCAGCAGCCAAGAAGCAAGACTAGCGGGAGGGTCCAATGAGCAGTTCTTC
.	TRBV4-3	TRBJ2-6	17	.	CASSQEGGPGGANVLTF	TGCGCCAGCAGCCAAGAAGGGGGGCCGGGCGGGGCCAACGTCCTGACTTTC
.	TRBV7-2	TRBJ1-2	13	.	CASSPGAGYGYTF	TGTGCCAGCAGCCCAGGAGCTGGGTATGGCTACACCTTC
.	TRBV28	TRBJ2-7	16	.	CASSPTGGRGHYEQYF	TGTGCCAGCAGTCCGACAGGAGGGAGAGGACACTACGAGCAGTACTTC
TRBD2	TRBV6-5	TRBJ2-3	13	.	CAGGRGPTDTQYF	TGTGCCGGAGGGAGGGGCCCCACAGATACGCAGTATTTT
.	TRBV10-3	TRBJ2-2	15	few	CAISGGPTHTGELFF	TGTGCCATCAGTGGGGGCCCAACTCACACCGGGGAGCTGTTTTTT
.	TRBV6-1	TRBJ2-7	15	.	CASSDAATGPYEQYF	TGTGCCAGCAGTGATGCGGCCACCGGCCCCTACGAGCAGTACTTC
.	TRBV5-1	TRBJ2-1	15	.	CASSLVGGAGNEQFF	TGCGCCAGCAGCTTGGTAGGGGGGGCGGGGAATGAGCAGTTCTTC
.	TRBV5-1	TRBJ2-1	15	.	CASSLGGASYNEQFF	TGCGCCAGCAGCTTGGGGGGGGCGTCCTACAATGAGCAGTTCTTC
TRBD2	TRBV28	TRBJ2-1	16	few	CASRVAGGHSYNEQFF	TGTGCCAGCAGGGTAGCGGGGGGACACTCCTACAATGAGCAGTTCTTC
TRBD2	TRBV6-6	TRBJ2-3	15	.	CASRPGTSGTDTQYF	TGTGCCAGCAGACCTGGGACTAGCGGCACAGATACGCAGTATTTT
.	TRBV4-1	TRBJ2-2	15	.	CASSQVGRNTGELFF	TGCGCCAGCAGCCAAGTGGGCAGAAACACCGGGGAGCTGTTTTTT
.	TRBV5-6	TRBJ2-5	14	.	CASSFGLGRETQYF	TGTGCCAGCAGCTTTGGCTTGGGCCGGGAGACCCAGTACTTC
.	TRBV24-1	TRBJ1-6	17	.	CATSDDGRSSYNSPLHF	TGTGCCACCAGTGACGACGGTAGGAGCTCCTATAATTCACCCCTCCACTTT
.	TRBV24-1	TRBJ2-4	13	.	CATSERRWDIQYF	TGTGCCACCAGTGAGAGGAGGTGGGACATTCAGTACTTC
.	TRBV24-1	TRBJ1-1	15	.	CATSDGPRLNTEAFF	TGTGCCACCAGTGACGGACCGAGACTGAACACTGAAGCTTTCTTT
TRBD2	TRBV5-1	TRBJ2-1	14	.	CASSSGGGGNEQFF	TGCGCCAGCAGCTCCGGGGGGGGAGGCAATGAGCAGTTCTTC
.	TRBV20-1	TRBJ2-7	15	.	CSASPGGGGAYEQYF	TGCAGTGCTAGTCCCGGTGGAGGAGGAGCCTACGAGCAGTACTTC
TRBD1	TRBV10-3	TRBJ1-5	14	.	CAIKTGDSNQPQHF	TGTGCCATCAAAACAGGGGATAGCAATCAGCCCCAGCATTTT